This record looks at one T cell receptor (beta chain) sequence and its context. Its antigen remains undetermined. Base-call qualities are not available, and no considerably larger clone is one nucleotide away. This record comes from a study of technical replicates of blood from a few donors (dated by TCRdb to between 2016 and 2019). Library prep was done by the immunoSEQ multiplex PCR assay. TCRdb's version of the immuneACCESS table is confined to in-frame rearrangements and falls short of the full clone set. An unresolved V gene accounts for under half of the shortfall where checked; the remainder is of unknown origin. The sample contains fewer than 85,000 clones, about 97% of them found a single time. The ten largest clones represent approximately 0.32% of the sample. Trimming accounts for 7 bases at V and 0 bases at J, while the number of junction bases matched to no gene is 8. CDR1 and CDR2 are read off the germline V gene (reference sequence) as LNHDA and SQIVND. The CDR3 covers 16 residues, taking in both the cysteine and the phenylalanine. The kept DNA is CDR3 alone, 48 bases in frame from the first base.

The V gene is TRBV19 and the J gene is TRBJ1-5; TRBD1 lines up with 8 middle nucleotides. Sample: T cells isolated from PBMCs. The source of this sequence is a human donor in good health. The CDR3 protein sequence reads: CASIDRGFNSNQPQHF. DNA sequence: TGTGCCAGTATAGACAGGGGCTTTAATAGCAATCAGCCCCAGCATTTT.